The entry that follows covers one T cell receptor (beta chain) sequence. Its target is not known. This entry comes from a study of blood T cells in healthy people across ages. The CDR3 has 16 residues. The germline CDR1 and CDR2 sequences are MNHNY and SVGAGI (reference sequence). Trimming at V came to 2 bases and at J to 6 bases, leaving 4 bases not matched to a gene. Healthy Russian Caucasian donors spanned ages about 6 to 95 years. At least 7 million PBMCs were isolated per sample. Study-wide results and caveats: A roughly linear fall in TCR beta diversity per million T cells was seen with increasing age. Nothing was known about donor CMV status, and this possibly confounded expanded clonotype changes.

A second PCR of 7 to 11 cycles used a sample-barcoded 5' primer and a J-beta primer mix. TCRdb reanalysed the 5' RACE reads using MiXCR and keeps one entry per CDR3 protein. Counted here are about 1.6 million distinct CDR3 sequences, about 32% occurring once; the ten biggest clones make up 11%. The sequence came from a woman aged 25 to 45 in good health. The rearrangement links TRBV6-6 to TRBJ2-1, with 13 bases lining up with TRBD2. The source material was blood. CDR3 DNA sequence: TGTGCCAGCAGTTACGGGAGACTAGCGGGGGGCAATGAGCAGTTCTTC. Translation gives CASSYGRLAGGNEQFF.